A single sample gave rise to the 11 T cell receptor beta chains below, sequenced in a study of PD-L1 blockade in urothelial cancer (dated by TCRdb to about 2017). Reading the label with the study, this specimen's time point is: pretreatment peripheral blood. The protocol used for the library was the immunoSEQ multiplex PCR assay. The clones in this table, taken by TCRdb from immuneACCESS, are in-frame only. Not every clone is retained; where verified, under half of the shortfall comes from an unresolved V gene, and the cause of the rest is unknown. The sample table lists about 85,000 clones, over 65% of them with a count of one. The ten biggest clones cover 14% of the sample. The sample in question was PBMCs, obtained around atezolizumab (anti-PD-L1) treatment. These receptors came from a man in his sixties with urothelial cancer.

This clone has only a few counts. The V gene is TRBV7-9, the J gene TRBJ2-7, with 7 nucleotides matching TRBD1. V was clipped by 6 bases and J by 1 base; unmatched bases: 12. The germline V gene encodes CDR1 SEHNR and CDR2 FQNEAQ (reference sequence). This CDR3 is built from 16 residues. CDR3 DNA sequence: TGTGCCAGCAGACCAGACTACAGGGGTGGGTCCTACGAGCAGTACTTC. Translating gives CASRPDYRGGSYEQYF.

The V and J genes are TRBV5-6 and TRBJ1-3, with 7 bases that match TRBD1. Trimming cost V 4 bases and J 7 bases; bases outside gene matches: 11. Germline CDR1 SGHDT, CDR2 YYEEEE. The CDR3 sequence is 15 residues long. For the CDR3, the DNA is TGTGCCAGCAGCGACCCCGGGACAGTCGGGAACACCATATATTTT. Amino acid sequence: CASSDPGTVGNTIYF.

The chain is built from TRBV19 and TRBJ1-1, with a possible D match to TRBD1 (5 bases). This CDR3 is 14 amino acids long. Trimming left V 5 bases short and J 0 bases short, with 10 bases between. The germline gives CDR1 LNHDA, CDR2 SQIVND (reference sequence). This CDR3 is CASSPAGLNTEAFF. DNA of the CDR3: TGTGCCAGTAGTCCTGCAGGGTTGAACACTGAAGCTTTCTTT.

This clone was seen a single time. J is TRBJ1-2 and V is TRBV5-1, with D unclear. With 2 bases removed from V and 4 bases from J, the gap between germline ends came to 15 bases. This CDR3 spans 15 amino acids. From germline, CDR1 is SGHRS and CDR2 YFSETQ. DNA of the CDR3: TGCGCCAGCAGCTTAGGAGGCGCTGGGTCCTATGGCTACACCTTC. It encodes CASSLGGAGSYGYTF.

This clone was counted only a few times. This chain connects TRBV11-2 to TRBJ1-6; 10 bases are shared with TRBD1. Germline V gene data show CDR1 as SGHAT and CDR2 as FQNNGV. J lost 9 bases, V lost 7 bases, and 6 bases had no gene match. The CDR3 totals 14 residues. The DNA of the CDR3 is TGTGCCAGCAAAGTAGGACAGGGGGGTTCACCCCTCCACTTT. Translating it yields CASKVGQGGSPLHF.

The gene calls are TRBV6-5 and TRBJ2-7; TRBD2 matches at 7 bases. Unmatched junction bases numbered 7, after V lost 2 bases and J lost 3 bases. The CDR3 consists of 15 residues. Germline values: CDR1 MNHEY, CDR2 SVGAGI. CDR3 in amino acids: CASSYMAGRDYEQYF. The CDR3 coding sequence is TGTGCCAGCAGTTACATGGCAGGGAGGGACTACGAGCAGTACTTC.

This chain uses TRBV4-1 with TRBJ1-5; 8 positions agree with TRBD1. Looked up from germline, CDR1 is MGHRA and CDR2 is YSYEKL. Trimming took 0 bases from V and 9 from J; bases not matched to a gene: 13. The CDR3 runs 17 residues. This chain's CDR3 is CASSQEHFTGGSLPQHF. CDR3 in DNA: TGCGCCAGCAGCCAAGAGCATTTCACAGGGGGGAGTCTGCCCCAGCATTTT.

This chain joins TRBV19 and TRBJ1-5; 7 bases match TRBD1. CDR1 and CDR2 (germline): LNHDA, SQIVND (reference sequence). V gave up 8 bases and J gave up 5 bases; unmatched junction bases: 12. The CDR3 is 15 amino acids. In nucleotides, the CDR3 is TGTGCCAGTGACCAGGGGGTGAACAGATATCAGCCCCAGCATTTT. Translating it yields CASDQGVNRYQPQHF.

In DNA, the CDR3 is TGTGCCAGTGGTCTGTGGGGACAAGCGGATACGCAGTATTTT. Amino acid sequence: CASGLWGQADTQYF. J is TRBJ2-3 and V is TRBV6-1, with a possible D match to TRBD1 (6 bases). V was trimmed by 9 bases and J by 6 bases, leaving 19 bases between them. CDR1 and CDR2 (germline): MNHNS, SASEGT. The CDR3 loop spans 14 amino acids.

The table lists this clone with a few counts. The J gene is TRBJ1-1, the V gene TRBV4-1; D not resolved. V lost 2 bases and J 3 bases, leaving 10 bases between the germline ends. Germline V gene lookup returns CDR1 MGHRA and CDR2 YSYEKL. The length of the CDR3 is 14 residues. In DNA form, the CDR3 reads TGCGCCAGCAGCCAATCCTCCGCAGACACTGAAGCTTTCTTT. Its translation is CASSQSSADTEAFF.

This sequence joins TRBV6-1 and TRBJ1-1; TRBD1 might be the D (6 bases). Germline CDR1 and CDR2: MNHNS and SASEGT. The V and J ends lost 5 bases and 7 bases respectively, with 14 bases between them. The CDR3 runs 13 residues. The CDR3, as DNA: TGTGCCAGCAGTCGAAACCAACAGGGTGAAGCTTTCTTT. It codes for CASSRNQQGEAFF.